This is a list of T cell receptor beta chains from one sample in a study of OX40 agonist ivuxolimab in advanced cancers. Data came from immunoSEQ multiplex PCR; TCRdb stores just in-frame clones and leaves some out. The sample carries roughly 80,000 clones, less than 90% recorded once. The sample consisted of CD4+ or CD8+ T cells sorted from blood, taken in a trial of the OX40 agonist ivuxolimab. These receptors were taken from an adult with an advanced solid tumor such as melanoma, head and neck, liver or kidney cancer. The CDR3 runs from the conserved cysteine through the conserved F or W. The D gene is left open where the match is weak. Clone size is not always given. Where it is, it says once, few, many or a class for expanded clones.

DNA: TGTGCCAGCAGAACACAGGACAGGAGCAATCAGCCCCAGCATTTT; CDR3: CASRTQDRSNQPQHF; V: TRBV6-1; D: TRBD1; J: TRBJ1-5; size: .
DNA: TGTGCCAGCAGCTTAGCGGGGGGCCAACAAGAGACCCAGTACTTC; CDR3: CASSLAGGQQETQYF; V: TRBV7-6; D: .; J: TRBJ2-5; size: .
DNA: TGCGCCAGCAGCGCCTCCTATGGCTACACCTTC; CDR3: CASSASYGYTF; V: TRBV10-1; D: .; J: TRBJ1-2; size: .
DNA: TGTGCCAGCAGCGGGGGAGGGGGGCTAATTCTCGACAATGAGCAGTTCTTC; CDR3: CASSGGGGLILDNEQFF; V: TRBV7-6; D: .; J: TRBJ2-1; size: .
DNA: TGTGCCAGCAGCTTAAGTGATTACCATGGCTACACCTTC; CDR3: CASSLSDYHGYTF; V: TRBV7-9; D: .; J: TRBJ1-2; size: .
DNA: TGTGCCAGCAGTCCCGCGGGGGTCTACACAGATACGCAGTATTTT; CDR3: CASSPAGVYTDTQYF; V: TRBV28; D: TRBD2; J: TRBJ2-3; size: .
DNA: TGTGCCAGCAGCTTCGATAGGGAGACTGAAGCTTTCTTT; CDR3: CASSFDRETEAFF; V: TRBV7-9; D: .; J: TRBJ1-1; size: .
DNA: TGTGCCAGCATGCGACTAGCGGGGGGTATAGGAGAGACCCAGTACTTC; CDR3: CASMRLAGGIGETQYF; V: TRBV5-4; D: TRBD2; J: TRBJ2-5; size: few
DNA: TGTGCCAGCAGTAAGGACAGCCTTAGCAATCAGCCCCAGCATTTT; CDR3: CASSKDSLSNQPQHF; V: TRBV6-5; D: .; J: TRBJ1-5; size: .
DNA: TGCAGCGCCTCGCATGATGAGCAGTACTTC; CDR3: CSASHDEQYF; V: TRBV29-1; D: .; J: TRBJ2-7; size: once
DNA: TGCGCCAGCAGCTTCAACCTTAGGGGCAATGAGCAGTTCTTC; CDR3: CASSFNLRGNEQFF; V: TRBV5-1; D: .; J: TRBJ2-1; size: .
DNA: TGCGCCAGCAGCCAAGAGGGGACAGGGGGCTACGAGCAGTACTTC; CDR3: CASSQEGTGGYEQYF; V: TRBV4-1; D: TRBD1; J: TRBJ2-7; size: .
DNA: TGTGCCAGCAGTGTAGCGGGGGGGCAGGCAGATACGCAGTATTTT; CDR3: CASSVAGGQADTQYF; V: TRBV28; D: TRBD2; J: TRBJ2-3; size: few
DNA: TGTGCTAGTACCCTGGACAGGTCTGAATCACCCCTCCACTTT; CDR3: CASTLDRSESPLHF; V: TRBV19; D: TRBD1; J: TRBJ1-6; size: .
DNA: TGTGCCAGTAGTAGACAGGAATCTATCCCCCAGCATTTT; CDR3: CASSRQESIPQHF; V: TRBV19; D: .; J: TRBJ1-5; size: .
DNA: TGTGCCAGCAGCTCGGGACAGGGGGCTACCATTCAGTACTTC; CDR3: CASSSGQGATIQYF; V: TRBV7-2; D: TRBD1; J: TRBJ2-4; size: .
DNA: TGTGCCAGCAGCTCATTAGGAGGCACCCCAGGAGGGCAGTACTTC; CDR3: CASSSLGGTPGGQYF; V: TRBV7-9; D: .; J: TRBJ2-7; size: few
DNA: TGTGCCAGCAGGTCGGGGCCTAGCACAGATACGCAGTATTTT; CDR3: CASRSGPSTDTQYF; V: TRBV9; D: .; J: TRBJ2-3; size: .
DNA: TGTGCCAGCAGCTTAAGCCCGGGCCCCAGCACAGATACGCAGTATTTT; CDR3: CASSLSPGPSTDTQYF; V: TRBV7-3; D: .; J: TRBJ2-3; size: .
DNA: TGTGCCAGCAGTGAGGACAGAGTACAAGAGACCCAGTACTTC; CDR3: CASSEDRVQETQYF; V: TRBV2; D: .; J: TRBJ2-5; size: .
DNA: TGTGCCAGCAGTGACTCGTATGGCTACACCTTC; CDR3: CASSDSYGYTF; V: TRBV6-4; D: .; J: TRBJ1-2; size: .
DNA: TGTGCCACCCAAGCAGATTACACTGAAGCTTTCTTT; CDR3: CATQADYTEAFF; V: TRBV2; D: .; J: TRBJ1-1; size: once
DNA: TGTGCCAGCAGCGTAACGGACGGGACCTACGAGCAGTACTTC; CDR3: CASSVTDGTYEQYF; V: TRBV7-8; D: .; J: TRBJ2-7; size: few
DNA: TGTGCCAGCAGCGCAGACCCCCCACGGGAAGAGACCCAGTACTTC; CDR3: CASSADPPREETQYF; V: TRBV11-2; D: .; J: TRBJ2-5; size: .
DNA: TGCGCCAGCAGCTTGGTTTACCAGGGAGGAAGCTATGGCTACACCTTC; CDR3: CASSLVYQGGSYGYTF; V: TRBV5-1; D: .; J: TRBJ1-2; size: .
DNA: TGCGCCAGCAGCTTGGGGATGGGCGGAGGGGCCTACAATGAGCAGTTCTTC; CDR3: CASSLGMGGGAYNEQFF; V: TRBV5-1; D: .; J: TRBJ2-1; size: .
DNA: TGTGCCAGCAGCTGGACTAGCGGCGCAACCGGGGAGCTGTTTTTT; CDR3: CASSWTSGATGELFF; V: TRBV7-2; D: TRBD2; J: TRBJ2-2; size: .
DNA: TGTGCCAGCAGCCTCGGCCTAGGGGGAAACACCATATATTTT; CDR3: CASSLGLGGNTIYF; V: TRBV5-4; D: .; J: TRBJ1-3; size: once
DNA: TGTGCCAGCAGCGAGAGGGCGGTGAACACCGGGGAGCTGTTTTTT; CDR3: CASSERAVNTGELFF; V: TRBV7-2; D: .; J: TRBJ2-2; size: .
DNA: TGCAGCGTCTCGACTGCCTCCTACGAGCAGTACTTC; CDR3: CSVSTASYEQYF; V: TRBV29-1; D: .; J: TRBJ2-7; size: once
DNA: TGTGCCATCAGTGAGTCCGGCCACTCCTACGAGCAGTACTTC; CDR3: CAISESGHSYEQYF; V: TRBV10-3; D: .; J: TRBJ2-7; size: .
DNA: TGTGCCAGCAGTAGACCGACAGGGGGGACCTACGAGCAGTACTTC; CDR3: CASSRPTGGTYEQYF; V: TRBV6-5; D: TRBD1; J: TRBJ2-7; size: .
DNA: TGTGCCATCAGTGAAGGTAGAAGGCGGGACGAGCAGTACTTC; CDR3: CAISEGRRRDEQYF; V: TRBV10-3; D: .; J: TRBJ2-7; size: .
DNA: TGTGCCAGCAGCTCCCGCGGGGCGTACACCGGGGAGCTGTTTTTT; CDR3: CASSSRGAYTGELFF; V: TRBV11-1; D: .; J: TRBJ2-2; size: .
DNA: TGTGCCAGCAGCGAACGGGGGTACGAGCAGTACTTC; CDR3: CASSERGYEQYF; V: TRBV2; D: .; J: TRBJ2-7; size: .
DNA: TGTGCCAGCAGCTCCCCGGGACAGATGCTGTTCTTC; CDR3: CASSSPGQMLFF; V: TRBV7-3; D: TRBD1; J: TRBJ2-1; size: once
DNA: TGTGCCAGTAGCAAAAGGACATCCGAAGACGACGAGCAGTACTTC; CDR3: CASSKRTSEDDEQYF; V: TRBV19; D: .; J: TRBJ2-7; size: .
DNA: TGTGCCAGCAGCCCCGGGCACACAGGCACCGGGGAGCTGTTTTTT; CDR3: CASSPGHTGTGELFF; V: TRBV11-2; D: .; J: TRBJ2-2; size: .
DNA: TGTGCCAGCAGTGTTGAACAGGGGCTCTATGGCTACACCTTC; CDR3: CASSVEQGLYGYTF; V: TRBV2; D: TRBD1; J: TRBJ1-2; size: .
DNA: TGTGCCTGGAGTGGAGGGCTTGAGACCCAGTACTTC; CDR3: CAWSGGLETQYF; V: TRBV30; D: .; J: TRBJ2-5; size: .
DNA: TGTGCCAGCAGTCTCAGGACAGGGGGACAAGATACGCAGTATTTT; CDR3: CASSLRTGGQDTQYF; V: TRBV27; D: TRBD1; J: TRBJ2-3; size: .
DNA: TGCGCCAGCAGCGATAGGGCTAGCGGGGGCAGAACAGATACGCAGTATTTT; CDR3: CASSDRASGGRTDTQYF; V: TRBV4-3; D: TRBD2; J: TRBJ2-3; size: .
DNA: TGTGCCAGCAGTGAGTTTTTGTACACATTGAACACTGAAGCTTTCTTT; CDR3: CASSEFLYTLNTEAFF; V: TRBV2; D: .; J: TRBJ1-1; size: .
DNA: TGCGCCAGCAGCTTTAGGGGGACAGGTAACAACATTCTCTACGAGCAGTACTTC; CDR3: CASSFRGTGNNILYEQYF; V: TRBV5-1; D: TRBD1; J: TRBJ2-7; size: .
DNA: TGTGCCAGCAGCCCCCGACAGGGTAGGGGCTATGGCTACACCTTC; CDR3: CASSPRQGRGYGYTF; V: TRBV2; D: TRBD1; J: TRBJ1-2; size: .
DNA: TGCGCCAGCAGCCAAACCCTTAGCGGAGCTACCGGGGAGCTGTTTTTT; CDR3: CASSQTLSGATGELFF; V: TRBV5-1; D: .; J: TRBJ2-2; size: .
DNA: TGCAGCGGGGGATCTAGCGGGTATTACAATGAGCAGTTCTTC; CDR3: CSGGSSGYYNEQFF; V: TRBV29-1; D: TRBD2; J: TRBJ2-1; size: .
DNA: TGTGCCAGCAGGGAGGGCACAGATACGCAGTATTTT; CDR3: CASREGTDTQYF; V: TRBV7-3; D: .; J: TRBJ2-3; size: .
DNA: TGTGCCAGCAGCCATGGTCGGGGGTTATCCGGGGAGCTGTTTTTT; CDR3: CASSHGRGLSGELFF; V: TRBV7-8; D: .; J: TRBJ2-2; size: .
DNA: TGTGCCACCACACCCGACTCGACGGCTGGCGAGCAGTACTTC; CDR3: CATTPDSTAGEQYF; V: TRBV19; D: .; J: TRBJ2-7; size: .
DNA: TGTGCCAGCACAAGCCAAGTATTTGGCTACACCTTC; CDR3: CASTSQVFGYTF; V: TRBV11-2; D: .; J: TRBJ1-2; size: .